These 31 T cell receptor beta chains originate from one sample sequenced in a study of blood T cell repertoires in COVID-19. TCRdb's copy holds only in-frame clones and misses some; the assay was immunoSEQ multiplex PCR. Found here are under 300,000 clones, roughly 80% of them singletons; the top ten hold more than 6%. The sequenced material came from peripheral blood. The receptors originated from a woman in her sixties or seventies with active or convalescent COVID-19.

The chain combines TRBV2 with TRBJ1-6; D is unclear. This CDR3 is built from 13 residues. The V gene lost 7 bases and the J gene lost 6 bases, with 10 bases spanning the gap. Germline loops: CDR1 SNHLY, CDR2 FYNNEI. The CDR3 is CASITQSNSPLHF. CDR3 nucleotide sequence: TGTGCCAGCATAACACAGTCTAATTCACCCCTCCACTTT.

The chain carries TRBV9 and TRBJ2-1; 11 bases are shared with TRBD2. Germline assignment: CDR1 SGDLS and CDR2 YYNGEE. This CDR3 has 15 amino acids. J lost 8 bases, V lost 2 bases, and 6 bases had no gene match. The CDR3: CASSVPTSGKDEQFF. The DNA of the CDR3 is TGTGCCAGCAGCGTCCCGACTAGCGGGAAAGATGAGCAGTTCTTC.

The V call is TRBV19, the J call TRBJ1-5, with D perhaps matching TRBD1 (6 bases). The germline gives CDR1 LNHDA, CDR2 SQIVND (reference sequence). CDR3 length: 15 amino acids. V was pared by 2 bases and J by 6 bases, with 14 bases between. The CDR3 protein is CASSISARGAQPQHF. CDR3 in DNA: TGTGCCAGTAGTATATCGGCCCGGGGGGCTCAGCCCCAGCATTTT.

The CDR3 region is CASSLGIAGAYTDTQYF. The CDR3 coding sequence is TGCGCCAGCAGCTTGGGAATAGCGGGGGCCTACACAGATACGCAGTATTTT. The chain is built from TRBV5-1 and TRBJ2-3, with 9 bases fitting TRBD2. J gave up 2 bases and V 0 bases, and 7 bases lay outside the gene matches. The CDR3 has 17 amino acids. Germline CDR1 and CDR2: SGHRS and YFSETQ. Using reference TRBV5-1 and TRBJ2-3 for the parts outside the CDR3, the full variable domain is KAGVTQTPRYLIKTRGQQVTLSCSPISGHRSVSWYQQTPGQGLQFLFEYFSETQRNKGNFPGRFSGRQFSNSRSEMNVSTLELGDSALYLCASSLGIAGAYTDTQYFGPGTRLTVL.

Only one count was recorded for this clone. The chain couples TRBV18 to TRBJ2-5, with D tentatively TRBD2 (6 bases). Trimming took 2 bases from V and 7 from J, leaving 17 bases between them. This CDR3 has 15 residues. CDR1 KGHSH and CDR2 LQKENI come from the germline V gene. The DNA of the CDR3 is TGTGCCAGCTCACCAGATACGGGGGTCCCAAGGACCCAGTACTTC. Its translation is CASSPDTGVPRTQYF.

The V call is TRBV6-5, the J call TRBJ1-6, with TRBD1 as a possible D gene (6 bases). V was cut by 11 bases and J by 0 bases, with 14 bases left in between. Germline loops: CDR1 MNHEY, CDR2 SVGAGI. This CDR3 spans 15 amino acids. CDR3 amino acids: CAAEGVVSYNSPLHF. The CDR3 coding sequence is TGTGCCGCCGAGGGGGTAGTCTCCTATAATTCACCCCTCCACTTT.

V is TRBV12-3 or TRBV12-4 and J is TRBJ1-2; TRBD1 matches at 7 bases. There are 13 residues in the CDR3. V shed 6 bases, J shed 4 bases, and the junction held 5 bases outside the gene matches. The CDR3 bases are TGTGCCAGCAGCCGGGGGACAGCCTATGGCTACACCTTC. It encodes CASSRGTAYGYTF.

The V call is TRBV9, the J call TRBJ2-6, with 10 bases fitting TRBD1. The CDR3 has 19 residues. Germline V CDR1 and CDR2: SGDLS, YYNGEE. V was pared by 0 bases and J by 0 bases, with 6 bases of the junction left unmatched. CDR3 sequence (DNA): TGTGCCAGCAGCGTAGCAGGGACAGGGGAGTACTCTGGGGCCAACGTCCTGACTTTC. As protein: CASSVAGTGEYSGANVLTF.

The V and J genes are TRBV5-1 and TRBJ2-1; 13 nucleotides align to TRBD2. This CDR3 spans 15 amino acids. J was trimmed by 0 bases and V by 7 bases; bases with no gene match: 1. Germline-derived CDR1 and CDR2 are SGHRS and YFSETQ. The CDR3 sequence: CASGLAGASYNEQFF. CDR3 coding DNA: TGCGCCAGCGGACTAGCGGGAGCCTCCTACAATGAGCAGTTCTTC. The full variable domain, in which reference TRBV5-1 and TRBJ2-1 provide the parts outside the CDR3, is KAGVTQTPRYLIKTRGQQVTLSCSPISGHRSVSWYQQTPGQGLQFLFEYFSETQRNKGNFPGRFSGRQFSNSRSEMNVSTLELGDSALYLCASGLAGASYNEQFFGPGTRLTVL.

The chain uses TRBV2 and TRBJ2-3; no clear D. Germline V CDR1 and CDR2: SNHLY, FYNNEI. The V and J ends lost 2 bases and 11 bases respectively, with 17 bases between them. The CDR3 has 14 amino acids. CDR3 sequence reads: CASSETVGFPRQYF. In DNA, the CDR3 is TGTGCCAGCAGTGAAACAGTTGGTTTTCCCCGGCAGTATTTT.

The chain couples TRBV6-5 to TRBJ1-2; D may be TRBD1 (5 bases). V shed 2 bases and J shed 7 bases, with 17 bases lying between them. Germline assignment: CDR1 MNHEY and CDR2 SVGAGI. This CDR3 has 15 amino acids. CDR3 in amino acids: CASSYKVPGLSGYTF. CDR3 nucleotides: TGTGCCAGCAGTTACAAAGTACCAGGGCTTAGTGGCTACACCTTC.

This clone has only a few counts. The chain uses TRBV27 and TRBJ1-2; 9 nucleotides line up with TRBD1. Unmatched junction bases numbered 16, after V lost 0 bases and J lost 14 bases. The germline V gene has CDR1 MNHEY and CDR2 SMNVEV (reference sequence). The CDR3 extends over 16 amino acids. CDR3 coding DNA: TGTGCCAGCAGTTTATCTCCCGGACAGGGGATCTATGGGCTGACCTTC. This gives the protein CASSLSPGQGIYGLTF.

V usage is TRBV19 and J usage is TRBJ2-2; 7 bases are a match to TRBD1. Germline V gene lookup returns CDR1 LNHDA and CDR2 SQIVND (reference sequence). The J segment lost 0 bases and the V segment lost 9 bases, leaving 4 bases of the junction unmatched. This CDR3 has 14 residues. CDR3 sequence: CASNRGPNTGELFF. In nucleotides, the CDR3 is TGTGCCAGCAACAGGGGACCGAACACCGGGGAGCTGTTTTTT. Looking up the rest from reference TRBV19 and TRBJ2-2 gives the full variable domain: DGGITQSPKYLFRKEGQNVTLSCEQNLNHDAMYWYRQDPGQGLRLIYYSQIVNDFQKGDIAEGYSVSREKKESFPLTVTSAQKNPTAFYLCASNRGPNTGELFFGEGSRLTVL.

The rearrangement joins TRBV28 to TRBJ2-3; perhaps TRBD2 as D (5 bases). The germline CDR1 and CDR2 sequences are MDHEN and SYDVKM. There are 12 residues in the CDR3. V gave up 7 bases and J gave up 2 bases, with 7 bases separating them. The CDR3 DNA reads as TGTGCCAGCACGGGAACCACAGATACGCAGTATTTT. The encoded protein is CASTGTTDTQYF.

This clone was observed once. In DNA form, the CDR3 reads TGTGCCAGCAGTGAATGGCGTCGCAGGGGCACTGAAGCTTTCTTT. As protein: CASSEWRRRGTEAFF. The chain recombines TRBV2 with TRBJ1-1; TRBD1 might be the D (6 bases). This CDR3 is 15 amino acids long. With 2 bases removed from V and 4 bases from J, the gap between germline ends came to 14 bases. The V gene's germline CDR1 is SNHLY and CDR2 FYNNEI.

This clone was recorded a few times. The rearrangement links TRBV28 to TRBJ2-1, with D perhaps matching TRBD1 (5 bases). Germline V lookup: CDR1 MDHEN, CDR2 SYDVKM. The CDR3 runs to 12 residues. Trimming pared 7 bases from V and 6 bases from J, leaving 10 bases between. The CDR3 DNA reads as TGTGCCAGCAAAGGGGATCCCAATGAGCAGTTCTTC. This translates into CASKGDPNEQFF. Full variable domain (remainder filled in from reference TRBV28 and TRBJ2-1): DVKVTQSSRYLVKRTGEKVFLECVQDMDHENMFWYRQDPGLGLRLIYFSYDVKMKEKGDIPEGYSVSREKKERFSLILESASTNQTSMYLCASKGDPNEQFFGPGTRLTVL.

This clone has a single count. As DNA, the CDR3 is TGCGCCAGCAGCCTAAGGGGGATCGACAGGGGGCGCTTTGCAGATACGCAGTATTTT. Protein product: CASSLRGIDRGRFADTQYF. The chain is built from TRBV5-1 and TRBJ2-3, with 10 bases that match TRBD1. This CDR3 has 19 amino acids. The germline V gene encodes CDR1 SGHRS and CDR2 YFSETQ. With V trimmed by 4 bases and J by 4 bases, 18 bases remained unmatched.

The V and J genes are TRBV7-5 and TRBJ2-7; TRBD1 was called by the table and not checked on the DNA. TRBV7-5 is labeled a pseudogene. This CDR3 has 19 amino acids. CDR3 residues: CARSPGVGLIRDSSYEQYV. CDR3 nucleotide sequence: TGTGCCAGAAGCCCCGGAGTTGGGTTAATAAGAGACAGCTCCTACGAGCAGTACGTC.

This clone occurred once. The V and J genes are TRBV13 and TRBJ2-3, with TRBD2 matching 11 bases. Germline V lookup: CDR1 PRHDT, CDR2 FYEKMQ (reference sequence). Germline trimming cut 6 bases from V and 2 bases from J; bases unmatched to any gene: 10. CDR3 length: 17 residues. The CDR3 here is CASSSPLAGAPTDTQYF. The CDR3 DNA reads as TGTGCCAGCAGTTCACCACTAGCGGGGGCCCCCACAGATACGCAGTATTTT.

The rearrangement uses TRBV10-1 and TRBJ2-2; TRBD1 matches at 7 bases. This CDR3 is built from 18 residues. The ends lost 0 bases at V and 3 bases at J; junction bases unmatched: 10. CDR1 WNHNN and CDR2 SYGVQD come from the germline V gene (reference sequence). In DNA form, the CDR3 reads TGCGCCAGCAGTGAGTCCCGTTGGGACAGAAGTTACACCGGGGAGCTGTTTTTT. Translating gives CASSESRWDRSYTGELFF.

The gene calls are TRBV10-2 and TRBJ1-3; D unclear. CDR3 length: 15 residues. Germline assignment: CDR1 WSHSY and CDR2 SAAADI. Trimming removed 0 bases at V and 2 bases at J, with 8 bases between. The CDR3 spells CASSESPRTGNTIYF. CDR3 DNA sequence: TGCGCCAGCAGTGAGTCCCCCAGAACTGGAAACACCATATATTTT.

The V call is TRBV19, the J call TRBJ1-1; D is unresolved. CDR1 and CDR2 from the germline V gene are LNHDA and SQIVND (reference sequence). The V end was cut by 5 bases, the J end by 4 bases, with 14 bases between. This CDR3 spans 14 amino acids. CDR3 protein: CASSSRNGITEAFF. The CDR3 DNA is TGTGCCAGTAGTTCCCGGAACGGGATCACTGAAGCTTTCTTT.

The rearrangement links TRBV29-1 to TRBJ2-1; TRBD1 matches 9 bases. V lost 2 bases and J lost 8; bases outside the gene matches: 10. Germline V gene sequence: CDR1 SQVTM, CDR2 ANQGSEA. This CDR3 has 15 residues. The CDR3 spells CSVEPGTGFGDEQFF. The CDR3, as DNA: TGCAGCGTTGAACCCGGGACAGGGTTCGGCGATGAGCAGTTCTTC.

This clone was counted between two and nine times. The rearrangement links TRBV5-1 to TRBJ2-2, with a tentative D call TRBD1 (5 bases). Germline CDR1 reads SGHRS; CDR2 reads YFSETQ. This CDR3 region has 16 residues. With 2 bases removed from V and 5 bases from J, the gap between germline ends came to 16 bases. The CDR3 region has the DNA TGCGCCAGCAGCTTACAGGTCCAAAGTAGGACCGGGGAGCTGTTTTTT. It yields the protein CASSLQVQSRTGELFF.

The chain links TRBV5-1 to TRBJ1-1; D might be TRBD1 (5 bases). V lost 5 bases, J lost 1 base, and 9 bases lay in between. The CDR3 covers 13 residues. From germline, CDR1 is SGHRS and CDR2 YFSETQ. Written as DNA, the CDR3 is TGCGCCAGCAGGACAGCTGGGAACACTGAAGCTTTCTTT. This codes for CASRTAGNTEAFF.

The rearrangement uses TRBV11-3 and TRBJ2-7; 12 bases fit TRBD2. The V gene end was trimmed by 1 base and the J gene end by 1 base; junction bases not matched to a gene: 8. CDR1 SGHNT and CDR2 YENEEA come from the germline V gene. This CDR3 is built from 18 residues. CDR3 amino acids: CASSLALAGGISSYEQYF. CDR3 DNA: TGTGCCAGCAGCTTAGCCCTAGCGGGAGGGATTTCGTCCTACGAGCAGTACTTC.

The chain carries TRBV2 and TRBJ1-3; 10 bases fit TRBD1. The germline gives CDR1 SNHLY, CDR2 FYNNEI. The ends lost 7 bases at V and 8 bases at J; junction bases unmatched: 5. The CDR3 is made up of 13 amino acids. The CDR3 loop is CASTGQGVHTIYF. CDR3 nucleotides: TGTGCCAGCACTGGACAGGGGGTGCACACCATATATTTT.

The genes are TRBV30 and TRBJ1-6, with D perhaps matching TRBD1 (6 bases). Trimming stripped 1 base from V and 4 bases from J, with 11 bases between. The V gene's germline CDR1 is GTSNPN and CDR2 SVGIG (reference sequence). CDR3 size: 15 residues. The CDR3 loop is CAWSAQGSYNSPLHF. The CDR3 bases are TGTGCCTGGAGTGCACAGGGAAGTTATAATTCACCCCTCCACTTT.

This chain joins TRBV6-5 and TRBJ1-2; 7 nucleotides align to TRBD1. Germline V gene data show CDR1 as MNHEY and CDR2 as SVGAGI. The CDR3 extends over 13 amino acids. With 5 bases clipped from V and 1 base from J, the junction kept 1 base outside the gene matches. CDR3 coding DNA: TGTGCCAGCAGTCGGGACAGTAACTATGGCTACACCTTC. It is translated as CASSRDSNYGYTF.

The CDR3 reads CASSEALGRYNEQFF. The CDR3 DNA sequence: TGTGCCAGCAGTGAAGCTTTGGGGCGATACAATGAGCAGTTCTTC. The V and J genes are TRBV2 and TRBJ2-1; a possible D gene is TRBD1 (5 bases). This CDR3 contains 15 residues. Germline V CDR1 and CDR2: SNHLY, FYNNEI. V gave up 0 bases and J gave up 4 bases, with 10 bases separating them.

There are a few counts of this clone. The chain couples TRBV6-5 to TRBJ2-3, with D perhaps TRBD1 (6 bases). The germline V gene encodes CDR1 MNHEY and CDR2 SVGAGI. CDR3 length equals 15 residues. Trimming cost V 5 bases and J 2 bases, with 14 bases left between them. CDR3 amino acids: CASSLTGQSTDTQYF. Written as DNA, the CDR3 is TGTGCCAGCAGTCTTACCGGACAGTCCACAGATACGCAGTATTTT.